The following is a T cell receptor beta chain sequence with its context. Its target is not known. A sample-barcoded 5' primer and a J-beta primer mix were used in a second PCR of roughly 7 to 11 cycles. There were at least 2.5 million CDR3-containing paired-end reads obtained from each sample. TCRdb recomputed calls from the 5' RACE reads with MiXCR, one row per CDR3 protein. The sample lists hundreds of thousands of distinct CDR3 sequences; roughly 48% were seen once. This sample was included in a study of blood T cells in healthy people across ages. The study, taken as a whole, reports: Donors of long life had a larger count of naive CD4+ cells and greater diversity than aged donors.

Germline CDR1 SQVTM, CDR2 ANQGSEA. The CDR3 consists of 14 residues. The germline V and J ends were trimmed by 7 bases and 4 bases, with 17 bases remaining between them. Each individual donor underwent a draw of about 9.1 milliliters of peripheral blood. This clonotype was sampled from a man older than 75 in good health. The V call is TRBV29-1, the J call TRBJ2-1; D tentatively fits TRBD1 or TRBD2 (6 bases each). What was sequenced was blood. Here the CDR3 reads CSARLVRGYNEQFF. CDR3 in DNA: TGCAGCGCACGACTAGTAAGGGGGTACAATGAGCAGTTCTTC.